A single TCR beta chain is shown here with its context. Antigen specificity is unknown. A second PCR of 7 to 11 cycles used a sample-barcoded 5' primer and a J-beta primer mix. TCRdb fed the 5' RACE reads into MiXCR, producing one record per CDR3 protein. The sample carries some 900,000 distinct CDR3 sequences, around 48% recorded once. This entry belongs to a study of blood T cells in healthy people across ages. Study-wide background: In model experiments, template switching was able to capture about one barcoded beta molecule for every two T cells that were present. Notes on the study in general: Estimates of total diversity, which came from one million sequenced T cells, were considered to be underestimates. Long-lived donors exceeded aged donors in naive CD4+ cells and diversity.

V gave up 4 bases and J gave up 9 bases, with 10 bases separating them. The CDR3 is made up of 11 amino acids. Per the germline V gene, CDR1 is DFQATT and CDR2 is SNEGSKA (reference sequence). The chain is built from TRBV20-1 and TRBJ2-1; no definite D call. The TCR sequence derives from a man aged 30 to 39 in good health. Sequencing was performed on blood. In nucleotides, the CDR3 is TGCAGTGCTAAAAGTTTCAGTGAGCAGTTCTTC. Translated: CSAKSFSEQFF.